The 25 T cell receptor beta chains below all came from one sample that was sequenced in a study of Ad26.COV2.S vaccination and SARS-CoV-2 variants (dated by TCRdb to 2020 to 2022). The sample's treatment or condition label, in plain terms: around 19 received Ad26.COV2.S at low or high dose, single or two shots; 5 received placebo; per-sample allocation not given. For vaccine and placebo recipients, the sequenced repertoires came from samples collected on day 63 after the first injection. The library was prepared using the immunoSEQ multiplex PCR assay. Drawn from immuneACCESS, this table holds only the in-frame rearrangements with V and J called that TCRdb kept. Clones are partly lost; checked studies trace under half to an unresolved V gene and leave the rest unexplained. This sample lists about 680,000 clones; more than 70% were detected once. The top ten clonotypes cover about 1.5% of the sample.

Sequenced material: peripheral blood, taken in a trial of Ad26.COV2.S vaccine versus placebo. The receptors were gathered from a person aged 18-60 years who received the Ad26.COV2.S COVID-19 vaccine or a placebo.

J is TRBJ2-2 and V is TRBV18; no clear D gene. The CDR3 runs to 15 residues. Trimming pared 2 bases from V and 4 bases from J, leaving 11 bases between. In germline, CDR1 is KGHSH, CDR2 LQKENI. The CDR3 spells CASSPGPAATGELFF. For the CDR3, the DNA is TGTGCCAGCTCACCAGGGCCGGCGGCCACCGGGGAGCTGTTTTTT.

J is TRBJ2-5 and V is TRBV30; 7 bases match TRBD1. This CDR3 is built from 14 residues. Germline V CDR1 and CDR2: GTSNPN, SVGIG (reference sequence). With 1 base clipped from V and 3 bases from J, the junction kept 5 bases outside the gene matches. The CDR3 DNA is TGTGCCTGGAGTGCAGACAGGGTGGAAGAGACCCAGTACTTC. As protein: CAWSADRVEETQYF.

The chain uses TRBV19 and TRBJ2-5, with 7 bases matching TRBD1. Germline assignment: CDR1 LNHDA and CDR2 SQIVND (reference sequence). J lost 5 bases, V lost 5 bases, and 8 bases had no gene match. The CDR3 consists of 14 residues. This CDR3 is CASSLTGPGETQYF. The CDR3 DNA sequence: TGTGCCAGTAGTTTGACAGGGCCAGGGGAGACCCAGTACTTC.

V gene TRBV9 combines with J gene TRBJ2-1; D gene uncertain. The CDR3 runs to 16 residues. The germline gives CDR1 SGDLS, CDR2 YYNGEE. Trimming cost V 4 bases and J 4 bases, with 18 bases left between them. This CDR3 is CASSSSDRAPYNEQFF. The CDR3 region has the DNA TGTGCCAGCAGCTCCTCTGACCGTGCCCCGTACAATGAGCAGTTCTTC.

The CDR3 bases are TGCGCCAGCAGCTTAAATCCCGGGACTAGCGGTTACAATGAGCAGTTCTTC. Protein sequence: CASSLNPGTSGYNEQFF. The genes are TRBV5-1 and TRBJ2-1; 11 bases align to TRBD2. This CDR3 is 17 amino acids long. V lost 2 bases and J lost 4; bases outside the gene matches: 8. Germline values: CDR1 SGHRS, CDR2 YFSETQ.

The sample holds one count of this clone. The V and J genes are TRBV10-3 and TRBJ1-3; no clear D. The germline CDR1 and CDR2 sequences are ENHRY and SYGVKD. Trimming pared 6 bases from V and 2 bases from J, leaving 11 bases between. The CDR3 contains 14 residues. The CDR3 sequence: CAIRGLGTGNTIYF. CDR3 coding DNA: TGTGCCATCAGGGGTTTGGGTACTGGAAACACCATATATTTT.

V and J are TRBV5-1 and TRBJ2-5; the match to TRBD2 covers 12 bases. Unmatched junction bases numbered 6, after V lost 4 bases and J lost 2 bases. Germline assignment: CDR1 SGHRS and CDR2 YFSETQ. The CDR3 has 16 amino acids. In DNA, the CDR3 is TGCGCCAGCAGCCTCGGACTAGCGGGGAGGCAAGAGACCCAGTACTTC. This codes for CASSLGLAGRQETQYF. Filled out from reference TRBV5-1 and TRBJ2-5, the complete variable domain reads KAGVTQTPRYLIKTRGQQVTLSCSPISGHRSVSWYQQTPGQGLQFLFEYFSETQRNKGNFPGRFSGRQFSNSRSEMNVSTLELGDSALYLCASSLGLAGRQETQYFGPGTRLLVL.

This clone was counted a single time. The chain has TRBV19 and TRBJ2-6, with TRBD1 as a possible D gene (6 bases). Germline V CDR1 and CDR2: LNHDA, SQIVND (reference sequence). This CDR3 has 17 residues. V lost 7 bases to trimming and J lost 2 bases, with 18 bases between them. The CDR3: CASIRRGGYTGANVLTF. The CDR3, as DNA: TGTGCCAGTATCCGGCGTGGGGGCTACACTGGGGCCAACGTCCTGACTTTC.

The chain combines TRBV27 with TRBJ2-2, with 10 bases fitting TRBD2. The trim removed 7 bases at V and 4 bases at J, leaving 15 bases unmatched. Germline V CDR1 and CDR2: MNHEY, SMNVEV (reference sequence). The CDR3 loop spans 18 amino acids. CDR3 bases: TGTGCCAGCACAGGACTAGCGGCACCGAGCTCGGTCACCGGGGAGCTGTTTTTT. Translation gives CASTGLAAPSSVTGELFF.

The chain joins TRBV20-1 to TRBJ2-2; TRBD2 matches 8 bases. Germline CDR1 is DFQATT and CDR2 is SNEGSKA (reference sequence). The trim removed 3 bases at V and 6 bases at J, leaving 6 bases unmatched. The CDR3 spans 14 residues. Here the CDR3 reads CSASAGGASGELFF. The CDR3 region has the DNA TGCAGTGCTAGTGCGGGAGGAGCTTCCGGGGAGCTGTTTTTT.

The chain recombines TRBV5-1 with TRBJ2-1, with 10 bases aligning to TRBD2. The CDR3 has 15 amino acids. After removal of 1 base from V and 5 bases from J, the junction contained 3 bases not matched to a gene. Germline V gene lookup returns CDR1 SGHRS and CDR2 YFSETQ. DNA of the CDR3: TGCGCCAGCAGCTTGACTAGCGGGACAGACAATGAGCAGTTCTTC. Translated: CASSLTSGTDNEQFF. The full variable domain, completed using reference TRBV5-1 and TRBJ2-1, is KAGVTQTPRYLIKTRGQQVTLSCSPISGHRSVSWYQQTPGQGLQFLFEYFSETQRNKGNFPGRFSGRQFSNSRSEMNVSTLELGDSALYLCASSLTSGTDNEQFFGPGTRLTVL.

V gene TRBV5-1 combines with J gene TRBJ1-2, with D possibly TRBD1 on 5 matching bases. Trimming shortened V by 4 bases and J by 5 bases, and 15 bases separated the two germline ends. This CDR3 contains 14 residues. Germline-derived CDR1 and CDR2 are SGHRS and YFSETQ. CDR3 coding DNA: TGCGCCAGCAGCACCCTGGGGCGGGAGTATGGCTACACCTTC. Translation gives CASSTLGREYGYTF.

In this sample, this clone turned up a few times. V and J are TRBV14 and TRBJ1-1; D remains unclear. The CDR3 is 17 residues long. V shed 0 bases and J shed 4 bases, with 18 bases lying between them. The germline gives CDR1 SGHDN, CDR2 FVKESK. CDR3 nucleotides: TGTGCCAGCAGCCAAGATTACCAGGTTCGGAGTCTCACTGAAGCTTTCTTT. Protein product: CASSQDYQVRSLTEAFF.

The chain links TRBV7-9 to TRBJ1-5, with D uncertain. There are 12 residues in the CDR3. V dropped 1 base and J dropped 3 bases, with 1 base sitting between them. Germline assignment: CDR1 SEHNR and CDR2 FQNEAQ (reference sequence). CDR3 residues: CASSLDNQPQHF. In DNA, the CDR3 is TGTGCCAGCAGCTTAGACAATCAGCCCCAGCATTTT.

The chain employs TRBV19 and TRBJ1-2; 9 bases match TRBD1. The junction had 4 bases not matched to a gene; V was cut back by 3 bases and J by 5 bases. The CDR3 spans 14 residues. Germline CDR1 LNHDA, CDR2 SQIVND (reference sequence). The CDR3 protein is CASSIPGQGYGYTF. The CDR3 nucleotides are TGTGCCAGTAGTATCCCTGGACAGGGGTATGGCTACACCTTC.

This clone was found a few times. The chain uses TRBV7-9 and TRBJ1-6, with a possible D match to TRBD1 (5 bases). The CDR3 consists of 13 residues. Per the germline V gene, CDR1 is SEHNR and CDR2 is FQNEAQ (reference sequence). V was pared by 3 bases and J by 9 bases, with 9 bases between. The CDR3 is CASSFDSFSPLHF. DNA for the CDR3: TGTGCCAGCAGCTTTGACAGCTTTTCACCCCTCCACTTT.

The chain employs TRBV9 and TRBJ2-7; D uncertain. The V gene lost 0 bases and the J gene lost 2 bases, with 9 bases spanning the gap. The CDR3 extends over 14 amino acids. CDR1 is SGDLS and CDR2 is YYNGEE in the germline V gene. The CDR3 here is CASSVAVGTYEQYF. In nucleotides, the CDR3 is TGTGCCAGCAGCGTAGCCGTAGGCACCTACGAGCAGTACTTC.

The CDR3 is CASSLEVPGNQPQHF. The CDR3 coding sequence is TGTGCCAGCAGCTTAGAGGTCCCCGGGAATCAGCCCCAGCATTTT. V usage is TRBV7-2 and J usage is TRBJ1-5; no definite D call. The CDR3 has 15 residues. The ends were cut back, 1 base at V and 4 bases at J, with 11 bases in the middle. The V gene's germline CDR1 is SGHTA and CDR2 FQGNSA.

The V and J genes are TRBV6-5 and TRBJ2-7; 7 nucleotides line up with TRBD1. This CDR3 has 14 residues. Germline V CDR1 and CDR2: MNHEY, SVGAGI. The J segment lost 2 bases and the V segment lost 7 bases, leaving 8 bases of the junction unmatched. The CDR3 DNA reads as TGTGCCAGCACCAACTTGGGACAGACCTACGAGCAGTACTTC. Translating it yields CASTNLGQTYEQYF.

CDR3 amino acids: CASSYSGNGSPLHF. The CDR3 region has the DNA TGTGCCAGCAGTTACTCGGGGAATGGATCACCCCTCCACTTT. The chain links TRBV6-6 to TRBJ1-6; the D is unclear. The ends were cut back, 0 bases at V and 10 bases at J, with 10 bases in the middle. From germline, CDR1 is MNHNY and CDR2 SVGAGI (reference sequence). This CDR3 comprises 14 residues.

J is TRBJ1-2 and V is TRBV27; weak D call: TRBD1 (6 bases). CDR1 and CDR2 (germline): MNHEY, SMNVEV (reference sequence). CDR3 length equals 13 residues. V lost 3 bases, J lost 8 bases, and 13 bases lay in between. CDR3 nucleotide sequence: TGTGCCAGCAGTTTCGGGGGGCTAAGGGGCTACACCTTC. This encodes CASSFGGLRGYTF.

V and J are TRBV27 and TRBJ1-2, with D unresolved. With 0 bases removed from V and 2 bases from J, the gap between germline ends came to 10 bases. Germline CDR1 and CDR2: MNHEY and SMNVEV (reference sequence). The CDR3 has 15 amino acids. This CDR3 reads CASSLSGSLNYGYTF. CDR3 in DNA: TGTGCCAGCAGTTTATCAGGCTCCCTCAACTATGGCTACACCTTC.

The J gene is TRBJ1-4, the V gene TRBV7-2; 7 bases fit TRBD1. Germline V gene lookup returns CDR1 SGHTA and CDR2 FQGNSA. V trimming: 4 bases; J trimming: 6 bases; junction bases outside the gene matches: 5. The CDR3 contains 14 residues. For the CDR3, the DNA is TGTGCCAGCAGCTGGGGCAGGGGGTATGAAAAACTGTTTTTT. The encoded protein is CASSWGRGYEKLFF. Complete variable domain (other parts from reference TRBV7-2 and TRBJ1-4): GAGVSQSPSNKVTEKGKDVELRCDPISGHTALYWYRQSLGQGLEFLIYFQGNSAPDKSGLPSDRFSAERTGGSVSTLTIQRTQQEDSAVYLCASSWGRGYEKLFFGSGTQLSVL.

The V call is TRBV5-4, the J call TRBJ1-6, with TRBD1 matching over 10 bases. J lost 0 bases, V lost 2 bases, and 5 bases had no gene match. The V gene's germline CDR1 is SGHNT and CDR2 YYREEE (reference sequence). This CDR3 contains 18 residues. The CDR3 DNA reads TGTGCCAGCAGCTTAAAGACAGGGGGCAGCTCCTATAATTCACCCCTCCACTTT. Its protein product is CASSLKTGGSSYNSPLHF.

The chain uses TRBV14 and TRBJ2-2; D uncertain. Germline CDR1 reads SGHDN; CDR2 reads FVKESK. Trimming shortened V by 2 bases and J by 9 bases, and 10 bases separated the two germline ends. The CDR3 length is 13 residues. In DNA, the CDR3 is TGTGCCAGCAGCCAACTTAGCACAAGGGAGCTGTTTTTT. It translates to CASSQLSTRELFF.